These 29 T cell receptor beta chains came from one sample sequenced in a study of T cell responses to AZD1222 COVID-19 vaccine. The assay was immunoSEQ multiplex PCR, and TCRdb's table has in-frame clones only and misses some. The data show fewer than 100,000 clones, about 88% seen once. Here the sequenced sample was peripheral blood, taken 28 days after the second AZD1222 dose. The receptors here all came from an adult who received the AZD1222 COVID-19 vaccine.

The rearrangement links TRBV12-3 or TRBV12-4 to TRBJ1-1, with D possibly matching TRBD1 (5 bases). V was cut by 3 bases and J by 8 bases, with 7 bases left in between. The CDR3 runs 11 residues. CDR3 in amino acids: CASSFAGEAFF. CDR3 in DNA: TGTGCCAGCAGTTTCGCAGGGGAAGCTTTCTTT.

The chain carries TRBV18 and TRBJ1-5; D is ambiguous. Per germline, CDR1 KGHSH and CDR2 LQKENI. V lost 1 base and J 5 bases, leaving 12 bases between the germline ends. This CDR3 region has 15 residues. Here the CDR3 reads CASSPLGRADQPQHF. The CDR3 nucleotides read TGTGCCAGCTCACCACTAGGGAGAGCTGATCAGCCCCAGCATTTT.

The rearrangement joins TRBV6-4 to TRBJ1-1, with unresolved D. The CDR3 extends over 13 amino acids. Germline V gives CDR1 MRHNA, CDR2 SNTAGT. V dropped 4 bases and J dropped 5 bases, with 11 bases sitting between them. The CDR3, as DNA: TGTGCCAGCAGTGTCGATCCCTTAACTGAAGCTTTCTTT. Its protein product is CASSVDPLTEAFF.

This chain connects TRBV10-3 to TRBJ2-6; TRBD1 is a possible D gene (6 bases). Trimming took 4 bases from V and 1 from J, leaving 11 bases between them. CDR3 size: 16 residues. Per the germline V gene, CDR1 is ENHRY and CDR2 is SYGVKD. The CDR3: CAISVGTPSGANVLTF. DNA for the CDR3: TGTGCCATCAGTGTTGGGACACCGTCTGGGGCCAACGTCCTGACTTTC.

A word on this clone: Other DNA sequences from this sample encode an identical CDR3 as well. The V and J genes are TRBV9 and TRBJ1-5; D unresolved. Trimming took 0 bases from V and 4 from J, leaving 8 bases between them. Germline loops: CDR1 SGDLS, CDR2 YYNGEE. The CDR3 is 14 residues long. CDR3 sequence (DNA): TGTGCCAGCAGCGTAGGTTCCGGGAATCAGCCCCAGCATTTT. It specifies CASSVGSGNQPQHF.

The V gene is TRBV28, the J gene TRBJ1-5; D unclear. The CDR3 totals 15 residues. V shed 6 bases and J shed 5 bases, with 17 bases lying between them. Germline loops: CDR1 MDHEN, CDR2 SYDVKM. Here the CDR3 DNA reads TGTGCCAGCAGCACCTACCATGGCGGAGATCAGCCCCAGCATTTT. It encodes CASSTYHGGDQPQHF. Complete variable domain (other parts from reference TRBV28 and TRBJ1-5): DVKVTQSSRYLVKRTGEKVFLECVQDMDHENMFWYRQDPGLGLRLIYFSYDVKMKEKGDIPEGYSVSREKKERFSLILESASTNQTSMYLCASSTYHGGDQPQHFGDGTRLSIL.

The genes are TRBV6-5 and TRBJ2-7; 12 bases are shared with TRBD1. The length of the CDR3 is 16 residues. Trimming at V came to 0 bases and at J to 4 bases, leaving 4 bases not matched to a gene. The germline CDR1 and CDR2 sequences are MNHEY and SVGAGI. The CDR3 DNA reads TGTGCCAGCAGTTACTCCGGGACAGGGGGCGTTTACGAGCAGTACTTC. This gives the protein CASSYSGTGGVYEQYF.

The CDR3 protein is CASSLAAGGGLSYEQYF. The CDR3 DNA is TGCGCCAGCAGCCTGGCTGCGGGAGGAGGGTTGTCCTACGAGCAGTACTTC. The chain joins TRBV5-1 to TRBJ2-7; 8 bases line up with TRBD2. The germline V gene encodes CDR1 SGHRS and CDR2 YFSETQ. The CDR3 length is 17 residues. V was pared by 4 bases and J by 1 base, with 13 bases of the junction left unmatched.

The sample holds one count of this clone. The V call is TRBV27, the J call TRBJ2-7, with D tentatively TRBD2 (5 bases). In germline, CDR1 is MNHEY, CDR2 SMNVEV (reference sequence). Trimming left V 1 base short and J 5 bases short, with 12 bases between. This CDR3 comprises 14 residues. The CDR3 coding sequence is TGTGCCAGCAGTTTATGGACTGGAGAAGACGAGCAGTACTTC. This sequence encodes CASSLWTGEDEQYF.

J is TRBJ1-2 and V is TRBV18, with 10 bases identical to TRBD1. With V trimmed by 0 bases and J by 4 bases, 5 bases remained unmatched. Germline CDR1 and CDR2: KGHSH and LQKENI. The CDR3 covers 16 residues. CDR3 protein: CASSPPGTGAVYGYTF. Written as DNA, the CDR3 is TGTGCCAGCTCACCACCGGGGACAGGGGCGGTCTATGGCTACACCTTC. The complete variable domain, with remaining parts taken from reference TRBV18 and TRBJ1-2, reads NAGVMQNPRHLVRRRGQEARLRCSPMKGHSHVYWYRQLPEEGLKFMVYLQKENIIDESGMPKERFSAEFPKEGPSILRIQQVVRGDSAAYFCASSPPGTGAVYGYTFGSGTRLTVV.

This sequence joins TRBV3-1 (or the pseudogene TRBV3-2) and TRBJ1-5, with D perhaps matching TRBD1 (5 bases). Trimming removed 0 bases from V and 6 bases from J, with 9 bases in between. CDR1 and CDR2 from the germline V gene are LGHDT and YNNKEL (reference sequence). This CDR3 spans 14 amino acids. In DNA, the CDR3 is TGTGCCAGCAGCCAAGAATCGAGGGGTCAGCCCCAGCATTTT. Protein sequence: CASSQESRGQPQHF.

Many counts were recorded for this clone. The CDR3 is CATSEVGNQPQHF. The CDR3 DNA is TGTGCCACCTCAGAGGTCGGCAATCAGCCCCAGCATTTT. The V call is TRBV19, the J call TRBJ1-5; no clear D gene. This CDR3 comprises 13 residues. Trimming took off 10 bases at V and 2 bases at J, with 12 bases between the two ends. The germline V gene has CDR1 LNHDA and CDR2 SQIVND (reference sequence).

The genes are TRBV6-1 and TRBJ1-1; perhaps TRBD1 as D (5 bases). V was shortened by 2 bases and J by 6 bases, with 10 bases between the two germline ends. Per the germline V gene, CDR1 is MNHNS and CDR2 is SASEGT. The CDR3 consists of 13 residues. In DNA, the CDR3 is TGTGCCAGCAGTGAACACAGGTTGTCTGAAGCTTTCTTT. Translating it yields CASSEHRLSEAFF.

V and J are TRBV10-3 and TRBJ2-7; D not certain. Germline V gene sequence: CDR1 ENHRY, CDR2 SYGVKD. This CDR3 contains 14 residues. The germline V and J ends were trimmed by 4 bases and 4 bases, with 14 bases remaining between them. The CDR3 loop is CAISGSRIPYEQYF. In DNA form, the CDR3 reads TGTGCCATCAGTGGATCCCGGATACCTTACGAGCAGTACTTC.

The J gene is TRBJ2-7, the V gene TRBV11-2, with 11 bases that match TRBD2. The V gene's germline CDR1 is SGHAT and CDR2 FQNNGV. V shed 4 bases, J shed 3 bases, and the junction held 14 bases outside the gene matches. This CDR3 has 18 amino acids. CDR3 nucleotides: TGTGCCAGCAGCTCGCCGCCCTCATCTAGCGGGAGGTTCTACGAGCAGTACTTC. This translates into CASSSPPSSSGRFYEQYF.

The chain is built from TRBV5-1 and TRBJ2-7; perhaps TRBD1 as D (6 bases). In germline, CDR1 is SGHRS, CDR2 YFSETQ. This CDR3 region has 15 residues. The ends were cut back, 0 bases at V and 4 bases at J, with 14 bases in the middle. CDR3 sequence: CASSLAQGRRYEQYF. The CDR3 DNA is TGCGCCAGCAGCTTGGCGCAGGGGCGTCGGTACGAGCAGTACTTC. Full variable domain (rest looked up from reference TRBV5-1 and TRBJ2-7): KAGVTQTPRYLIKTRGQQVTLSCSPISGHRSVSWYQQTPGQGLQFLFEYFSETQRNKGNFPGRFSGRQFSNSRSEMNVSTLELGDSALYLCASSLAQGRRYEQYFGPGTRLTVT.

CDR3 protein: CAWGGVSSSYNEQFF. The CDR3 DNA follows: TGTGCCTGGGGAGGTGTTTCCAGCTCCTACAATGAGCAGTTCTTC. The rearrangement uses TRBV30 and TRBJ2-1; D possibly corresponds to TRBD2 (5 bases). V lost 5 bases, J lost 0 bases, and 14 bases lay in between. The CDR3 consists of 15 residues. Looked up from germline, CDR1 is GTSNPN and CDR2 is SVGIG (reference sequence).

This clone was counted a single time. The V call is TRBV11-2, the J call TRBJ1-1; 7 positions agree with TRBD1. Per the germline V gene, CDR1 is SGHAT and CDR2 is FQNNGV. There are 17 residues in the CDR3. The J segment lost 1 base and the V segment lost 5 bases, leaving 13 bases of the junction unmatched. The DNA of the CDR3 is TGTGCCAGCAGCCCGAAGGGGGCTGCGTTCGGGAACACTGAAGCTTTCTTT. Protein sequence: CASSPKGAAFGNTEAFF.

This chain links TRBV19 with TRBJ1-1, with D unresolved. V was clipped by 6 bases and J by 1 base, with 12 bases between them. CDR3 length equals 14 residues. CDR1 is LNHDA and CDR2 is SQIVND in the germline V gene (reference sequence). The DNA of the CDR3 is TGTGCCAGTAGAAGGACGTTAGAGAACACTGAAGCTTTCTTT. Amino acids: CASRRTLENTEAFF.

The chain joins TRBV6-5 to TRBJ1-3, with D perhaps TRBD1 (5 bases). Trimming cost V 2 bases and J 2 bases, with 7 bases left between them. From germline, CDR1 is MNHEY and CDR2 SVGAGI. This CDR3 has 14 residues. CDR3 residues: CASSYGAAGNTIYF. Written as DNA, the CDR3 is TGTGCCAGCAGTTACGGGGCGGCTGGAAACACCATATATTTT.

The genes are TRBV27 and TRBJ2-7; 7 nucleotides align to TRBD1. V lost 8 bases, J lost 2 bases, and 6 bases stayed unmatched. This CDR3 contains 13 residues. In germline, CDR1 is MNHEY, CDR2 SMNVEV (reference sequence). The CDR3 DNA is TGTGCCAGCGGAAGAGGGACAGCCTACGAGCAGTACTTC. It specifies CASGRGTAYEQYF.

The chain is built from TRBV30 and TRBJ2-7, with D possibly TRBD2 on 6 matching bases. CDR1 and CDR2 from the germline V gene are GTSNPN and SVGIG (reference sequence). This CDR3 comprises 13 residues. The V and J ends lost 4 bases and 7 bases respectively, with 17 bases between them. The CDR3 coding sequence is TGTGCCTGGAAGGGACTTACTTTAGGGGAGCAGTACTTC. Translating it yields CAWKGLTLGEQYF.

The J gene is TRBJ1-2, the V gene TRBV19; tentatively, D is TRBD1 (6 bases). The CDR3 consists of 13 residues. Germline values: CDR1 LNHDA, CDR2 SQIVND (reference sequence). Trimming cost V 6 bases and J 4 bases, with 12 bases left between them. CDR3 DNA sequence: TGTGCCAGTAGAACCAGGGGTGCCTATGGCTACACCTTC. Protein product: CASRTRGAYGYTF.

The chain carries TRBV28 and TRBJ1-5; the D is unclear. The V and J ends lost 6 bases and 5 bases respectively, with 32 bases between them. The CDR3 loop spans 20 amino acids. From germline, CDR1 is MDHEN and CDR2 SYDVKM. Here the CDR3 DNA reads TGTGCCAGCAGCATCCACCTGCAGTCGCCTCACCCTCGGTCCTATCAGCCCCAGCATTTT. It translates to CASSIHLQSPHPRSYQPQHF.

CDR3 nucleotides: TGTGCCAGCAGTTTAAAACAGTACTATGGCTACACCTTC. It specifies CASSLKQYYGYTF. The chain couples TRBV28 to TRBJ1-2; no reliable D call. The CDR3 loop spans 13 amino acids. The V gene's germline CDR1 is MDHEN and CDR2 SYDVKM. V lost 2 bases and J lost 3, with 7 bases in between.

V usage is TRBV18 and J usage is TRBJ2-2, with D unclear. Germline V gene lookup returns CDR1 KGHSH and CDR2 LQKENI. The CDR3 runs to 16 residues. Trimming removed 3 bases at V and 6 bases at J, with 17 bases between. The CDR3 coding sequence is TGTGCCAGCTCACCTTTTGTAGGGCCGGCGGCCGGGGAGCTGTTTTTT. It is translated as CASSPFVGPAAGELFF.

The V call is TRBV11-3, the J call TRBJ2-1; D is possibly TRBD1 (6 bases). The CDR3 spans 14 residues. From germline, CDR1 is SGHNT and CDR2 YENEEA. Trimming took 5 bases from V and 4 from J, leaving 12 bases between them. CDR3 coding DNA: TGTGCCAGCAGCCCACGACAGGTTTACAATGAGCAGTTCTTC. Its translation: CASSPRQVYNEQFF. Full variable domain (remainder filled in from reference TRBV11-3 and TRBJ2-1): EAGVVQSPRYKIIEKKQPVAFWCNPISGHNTLYWYLQNLGQGPELLIRYENEEAVDDSQLPKDRFSAERLKGVDSTLKIQPAELGDSAVYLCASSPRQVYNEQFFGPGTRLTVL.

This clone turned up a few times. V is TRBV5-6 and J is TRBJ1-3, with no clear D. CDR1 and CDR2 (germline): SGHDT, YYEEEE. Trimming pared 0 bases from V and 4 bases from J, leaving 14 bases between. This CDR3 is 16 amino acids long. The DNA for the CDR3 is TGTGCCAGCAGCTTGGGTCTCGGGAACTTCGGAAACACCATATATTTT. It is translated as CASSLGLGNFGNTIYF. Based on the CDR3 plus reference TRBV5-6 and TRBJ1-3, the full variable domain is DAGVTQSPTHLIKTRGQQVTLRCSPKSGHDTVSWYQQALGQGPQFIFQYYEEEERQRGNFPDRFSGHQFPNYSSELNVNALLLGDSALYLCASSLGLGNFGNTIYFGEGSWLTVV.

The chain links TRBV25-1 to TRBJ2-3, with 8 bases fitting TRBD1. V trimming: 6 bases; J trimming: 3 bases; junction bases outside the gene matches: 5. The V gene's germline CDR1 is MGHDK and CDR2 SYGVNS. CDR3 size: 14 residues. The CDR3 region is CASSQGAGTDTQYF. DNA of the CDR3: TGTGCCAGCAGCCAGGGGGCAGGGACAGATACGCAGTATTTT. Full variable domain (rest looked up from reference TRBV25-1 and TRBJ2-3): EADIYQTPRYLVIGTGKKITLECSQTMGHDKMYWYQQDPGMELHLIHYSYGVNSTEKGDLSSESTVSRIRTEHFPLTLESARPSHTSQYLCASSQGAGTDTQYFGPGTRLTVL.